The 27 T cell receptor beta chains below were found in one sample sequenced in a study of early T cells in non-severe SARS-CoV-2 infection. TCRdb ran MiXCR on the 5' RACE reads and lists one entry per CDR3 protein. The table records about 83,000 distinct CDR3 sequences, roughly an eighth of them present only once. Sequencing used whole blood. The receptor set was obtained from an adult who was a healthcare worker with PCR-confirmed SARS-CoV-2 infection or an uninfected control (not recorded which).

This clonotype was counted many times. The chain joins TRBV20-1 to TRBJ2-7, with 7 nucleotides matching TRBD2. Germline loops: CDR1 DFQATT, CDR2 SNEGSKA (reference sequence). Trimming cost V 4 bases and J 2 bases; bases outside gene matches: 14. CDR3 length: 16 residues. In DNA form, the CDR3 reads TGCAGTGCTAACTCCGCTCTCGAGGGAGGGGCCTACGAGCAGTACTTC. It yields the protein CSANSALEGGAYEQYF.

This clonotype was seen a handful of times. The chain combines TRBV12-3 or TRBV12-4 with TRBJ1-5; TRBD1 matches at 9 bases. The V gene end was trimmed by 2 bases and the J gene end by 7 bases; junction bases not matched to a gene: 6. This CDR3 is built from 15 residues. CDR3 in DNA: TGTGCCAGCAGTTTATCGGGACAGGGCGGCCAGCCCCAGCATTTT. Translation gives CASSLSGQGGQPQHF.

The J gene is TRBJ1-2, the V gene TRBV20-1, with a possible D match to TRBD1 (6 bases). V dropped 7 bases and J dropped 7 bases, with 13 bases sitting between them. This CDR3 contains 11 residues. Germline CDR1 and CDR2: DFQATT and SNEGSKA (reference sequence). The CDR3 DNA reads as TGCAGTGTCTCAGGGGCGTTTGGCTACACCTTC. Its protein is CSVSGAFGYTF.

This clonotype has ten or more counts. The chain has TRBV12-3 or TRBV12-4 and TRBJ2-7; D possibly corresponds to TRBD2 (6 bases). The CDR3 has 15 amino acids. Deletions cut 6 bases from V and 3 bases from J, with 18 bases between. The CDR3 coding sequence is TGTGCCAGCAGCCTCGGGGGATCTAGAAACTACGAGCAGTACTTC. It encodes CASSLGGSRNYEQYF.

The V gene is TRBV7-6, the J gene TRBJ1-4; D might be TRBD1 (6 bases). From germline, CDR1 is SGHVS and CDR2 FNYEAQ. CDR3 size: 15 residues. V was clipped by 5 bases and J by 5 bases, with 15 bases between them. CDR3 sequence (DNA): TGTGCCAGCAGCCTACAGGGTGGGAGGAATGAAAAACTGTTTTTT. Protein: CASSLQGGRNEKLFF.

This clonotype was observed at least ten times. The chain recombines TRBV7-3 with TRBJ2-3, with TRBD2 matching 11 bases. Per germline, CDR1 SGHTA and CDR2 FQGTGA. V shed 2 bases and J 7 bases; nucleotides not matched to a gene: 2. This CDR3 is built from 14 residues. Written as DNA, the CDR3 is TGTGCCAGCAGCTTACTAGCGGGAGGCCATACGCAGTATTTT. Translated: CASSLLAGGHTQYF.

The table lists this clonotype with many counts. The chain links TRBV7-6 to TRBJ2-2, with D perhaps matching TRBD1 or TRBD2 (5 bases each). Trimming left V 2 bases short and J 0 bases short, with 10 bases between. The CDR3 is made up of 16 amino acids. Germline CDR1 reads SGHVS; CDR2 reads FNYEAQ. The CDR3: CASSLFGAANTGELFF. In DNA, the CDR3 is TGTGCCAGCAGCTTATTCGGGGCTGCGAACACCGGGGAGCTGTTTTTT.

The rearrangement links TRBV18 to TRBJ2-2; possible D gene TRBD2, 5 bases. In germline, CDR1 is KGHSH, CDR2 LQKENI. V was clipped by 5 bases and J by 4 bases, with 14 bases between them. The CDR3 has 15 residues. CDR3 coding DNA: TGTGCCAGCTCATTCAGCGGAAACCCCACCGGGGAGCTGTTTTTT. This encodes CASSFSGNPTGELFF.

The rearrangement joins TRBV6-2 or TRBV6-3 to TRBJ2-1; D is perhaps TRBD2 (6 bases). The V end lost 6 bases, the J end lost 8 bases, and 8 bases lay between the germline ends. Per the germline V gene, CDR1 is MNHEY and CDR2 is SVGEGT. This CDR3 has 11 amino acids. The DNA of the CDR3 is TGTGCCAGCAGATGGGAGGATGAGCAGTTCTTC. Translation gives CASRWEDEQFF.

This clonotype occurred a few times. The chain employs TRBV6-2 or TRBV6-3 and TRBJ2-7, with D possibly TRBD1 on 6 matching bases. V lost 7 bases to trimming and J lost 7 bases, with 20 bases between them. The CDR3 spans 14 residues. Germline CDR1 reads MNHEY; CDR2 reads SVGEGT. CDR3 residues: CASKTGGLAREQYF. The CDR3 DNA reads TGTGCCAGCAAGACAGGCGGCTTGGCGCGGGAGCAGTACTTC.

This chain connects TRBV5-4 to TRBJ1-2; D uncertain. Trimming removed 5 bases at V and 1 base at J, with 9 bases between. The CDR3 consists of 13 residues. The germline V gene encodes CDR1 SGHNT and CDR2 YYREEE (reference sequence). CDR3 sequence reads: CASRREYNYGYTF. DNA of the CDR3: TGTGCCAGCAGGCGAGAGTATAACTATGGCTACACCTTC.

This clonotype has more than one count but fewer than ten. This chain connects TRBV6-5 to TRBJ2-5; TRBD2 matches 13 bases. The CDR3 is made up of 15 amino acids. Germline V gene lookup returns CDR1 MNHEY and CDR2 SVGAGI. V lost 4 bases and J lost 4; bases outside the gene matches: 3. The DNA of the CDR3 is TGTGCCAGCAGTTCGGGACTAGCGGGACGAGAGACCCAGTACTTC. Its protein product is CASSSGLAGRETQYF.

This clonotype was seen more than once but under ten times. This chain connects TRBV7-9 to TRBJ2-7; 8 bases agree with TRBD1. The CDR3 has 15 amino acids. Germline values: CDR1 SEHNR, CDR2 FQNEAQ (reference sequence). V lost 6 bases and J lost 0; bases outside the gene matches: 7. The CDR3 loop is CASSRPGQASYEQYF. The CDR3 region has the DNA TGTGCCAGCAGTCGTCCGGGACAGGCCTCCTACGAGCAGTACTTC.

The chain joins TRBV6-4 to TRBJ2-2, with D unresolved. Trimming took off 3 bases at V and 1 base at J, with 6 bases between the two ends. This CDR3 has 14 amino acids. Germline CDR1 and CDR2: MRHNA and SNTAGT. This chain's CDR3 is CASSEVGNTGELFF. The CDR3 bases are TGTGCCAGCAGTGAGGTGGGGAACACCGGGGAGCTGTTTTTT.

There are a few counts of this clonotype. The gene calls are TRBV12-3 or TRBV12-4 and TRBJ2-7; D is unresolved. Trimming shortened V by 2 bases and J by 7 bases, and 12 bases separated the two germline ends. The CDR3 has 13 residues. For the CDR3, the DNA is TGTGCCAGCAGTTTAACCCCCCCCGGGGAGCAGTACTTC. Its protein product is CASSLTPPGEQYF.

Many counts were recorded for this clonotype. The chain has TRBV6-1 and TRBJ1-6; D gene ambiguous. The V end lost 4 bases, the J end lost 8 bases, and 12 bases lay between the germline ends. The CDR3 length is 14 residues. Germline CDR1 is MNHNS and CDR2 is SASEGT. The CDR3 sequence is CASSALPRDSPLHF. In nucleotides, the CDR3 is TGTGCCAGCAGTGCCCTCCCTCGGGATTCACCCCTCCACTTT.

In this sample, this clonotype turned up a few times. This chain connects TRBV3-1 to TRBJ1-2, with TRBD1 matching 7 bases. V shed 0 bases and J 7 bases; nucleotides not matched to a gene: 5. Germline V gene lookup returns CDR1 LGHDT and CDR2 YNNKEL (reference sequence). The CDR3 is made up of 14 amino acids. Here the CDR3 DNA reads TGTGCCAGCAGCCAAGACGGGACAGCGCTTGGCTACACCTTC. As protein: CASSQDGTALGYTF.

The chain employs TRBV20-1 and TRBJ2-2, with D possibly matching TRBD2 (5 bases). Deletions cut 2 bases from V and 5 bases from J, with 12 bases between. Germline V gives CDR1 DFQATT, CDR2 SNEGSKA (reference sequence). The CDR3 covers 14 residues. In DNA form, the CDR3 reads TGCAGTGCTAGATTGGCCCCGGGGACCGGGGAGCTGTTTTTT. This sequence encodes CSARLAPGTGELFF.

This clonotype was detected only a few times. V usage is TRBV7-2 and J usage is TRBJ2-5; D is ambiguous. Trimming removed 1 base from V and 1 base from J, with 10 bases in between. In germline, CDR1 is SGHTA, CDR2 FQGNSA. The CDR3 has 15 amino acids. Here the CDR3 DNA reads TGTGCCAGCAGCTTAGGGGCTAGTCTCCAAGAGACCCAGTACTTC. Its translation is CASSLGASLQETQYF. Full variable domain (rest looked up from reference TRBV7-2 and TRBJ2-5): GAGVSQSPSNKVTEKGKDVELRCDPISGHTALYWYRQSLGQGLEFLIYFQGNSAPDKSGLPSDRFSAERTGGSVSTLTIQRTQQEDSAVYLCASSLGASLQETQYFGPGTRLLVL.

The chain couples TRBV5-4 to TRBJ2-7; 8 nucleotides line up with TRBD2. CDR1 is SGHNT and CDR2 is YYREEE in the germline V gene (reference sequence). J gave up 6 bases and V 1 base, and 0 bases lay outside the gene matches. The CDR3 has 12 amino acids. The DNA for the CDR3 is TGTGCCAGCAGCTTGCGGGAGGGCGAGCAGTACTTC. It yields the protein CASSLREGEQYF.

The rearrangement links TRBV5-1 to TRBJ2-7; tentative D call: TRBD1 (5 bases). V was clipped by 4 bases and J by 2 bases, with 13 bases between them. The CDR3 length is 14 residues. Germline assignment: CDR1 SGHRS and CDR2 YFSETQ. CDR3 nucleotides: TGCGCCAGCAGCCGAGGACAAGAGGCCTACGAGCAGTACTTC. As protein: CASSRGQEAYEQYF.

This clonotype was seen just once. V and J are TRBV9 and TRBJ2-1, with 9 bases fitting TRBD2. CDR1 and CDR2 (germline): SGDLS, YYNGEE. This CDR3 contains 16 residues. Losses at the gene ends were 4 bases for V and 3 bases for J; bases not matched to a gene: 8. The CDR3 sequence is CASSPRGSGSYNEQFF. The DNA for the CDR3 is TGTGCCAGCAGCCCTCGCGGTAGCGGGAGCTACAATGAGCAGTTCTTC.

The sample holds many counts of this clonotype. The junction departs from germline at one end; a sequencing error may be responsible. V usage is TRBV7-7 and J usage is TRBJ1-1; D ambiguous. In germline, CDR1 is SSHAT, CDR2 FNYEAQ (reference sequence). The CDR3 length is 13 residues. The CDR3 sequence is CASSLAENTEAFF. CDR3 nucleotide sequence: TGTGCTAGCAGCTTAGCAGAGAACACTGAAGCTTTCTTT.

This chain links TRBV6-1 with TRBJ2-7, with D uncertain. The V gene's germline CDR1 is MNHNS and CDR2 SASEGT. The CDR3 is 15 residues long. V shed 2 bases and J shed 5 bases, with 16 bases lying between them. The CDR3 reads CASSERRVPMDEQYF. As DNA, the CDR3 is TGTGCCAGCAGTGAAAGAAGGGTCCCTATGGACGAGCAGTACTTC.

This clonotype showed up many times. The rearrangement joins TRBV5-4 to TRBJ2-1; 14 nucleotides line up with TRBD2. The CDR3 has 16 amino acids. The V and J ends lost 4 bases and 9 bases, in that order; junction bases with no gene match: 9. The germline V gene encodes CDR1 SGHNT and CDR2 YYREEE (reference sequence). CDR3 in amino acids: CASSGPGLAGAAEQFF. The CDR3, as DNA: TGTGCCAGCAGCGGTCCGGGACTAGCGGGAGCCGCTGAGCAGTTCTTC.

The chain has TRBV6-6 and TRBJ2-5; the D gene could be TRBD1 or TRBD2 (5 bases each). Germline V gene data show CDR1 as MNHNY and CDR2 as SVGAGI (reference sequence). There are 15 residues in the CDR3. V lost 4 bases, J lost 0 bases, and 12 bases lay in between. The CDR3 DNA reads as TGTGCCAGCAGTTCGACAGTGAGGGACCAAGAGACCCAGTACTTC. Its translation is CASSSTVRDQETQYF.

The gene calls are TRBV29-1 and TRBJ2-1; possible D gene TRBD1, 6 bases. V gave up 6 bases and J gave up 9 bases, with 21 bases separating them. This CDR3 spans 14 amino acids. CDR1 and CDR2 from the germline V gene are SQVTM and ANQGSEA. The chain's CDR3 is CSVDRDTSDAEQFF. The CDR3 DNA reads TGCAGCGTCGACCGGGACACCTCTGACGCTGAGCAGTTCTTC.